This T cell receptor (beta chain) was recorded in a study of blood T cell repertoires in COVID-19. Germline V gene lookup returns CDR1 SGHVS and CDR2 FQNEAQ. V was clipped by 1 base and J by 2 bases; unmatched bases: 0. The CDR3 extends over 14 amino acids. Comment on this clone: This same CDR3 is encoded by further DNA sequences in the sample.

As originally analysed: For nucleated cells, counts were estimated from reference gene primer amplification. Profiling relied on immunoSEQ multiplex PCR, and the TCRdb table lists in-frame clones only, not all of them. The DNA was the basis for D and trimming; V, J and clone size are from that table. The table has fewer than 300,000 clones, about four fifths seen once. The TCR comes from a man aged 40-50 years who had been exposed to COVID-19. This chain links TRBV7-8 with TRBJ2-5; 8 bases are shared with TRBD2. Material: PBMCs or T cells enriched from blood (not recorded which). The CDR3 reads CASSLGGGQETQYF. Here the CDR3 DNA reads TGTGCCAGCAGCTTAGGCGGGGGGCAAGAGACCCAGTACTTC.